The next 25 T cell receptor beta chains were all read from a single sample in a study of cytomegalovirus exposure and HLA in healthy donors. The primer mix had 60 Vbeta and 13 Jbeta primers. Data came from immunoSEQ multiplex PCR; TCRdb stores just in-frame clones and leaves some out. The table lists fewer than 70,000 clones, approximately 70% of them singletons, with 12% to 15% in the top ten. Sequencing used PBMCs. The source of these receptors is a male donor in good health and CMV-seropositive.

This clone has a single count. V usage is TRBV7-7 and J usage is TRBJ2-7, with a possible D match to TRBD1 (5 bases). This CDR3 comprises 13 residues. V was clipped by 3 bases and J by 1 base, with 7 bases between them. Germline V gene data show CDR1 as SSHAT and CDR2 as FNYEAQ (reference sequence). As DNA, the CDR3 is TGTGCCAGCAGCTTGACAGCATCCTACGAGCAGTACTTC. This translates into CASSLTASYEQYF.

The V and J genes are TRBV7-9 and TRBJ2-3; 9 bases match TRBD2. CDR1 is SEHNR, CDR2 FQNEAQ, per germline (reference sequence). This CDR3 is 19 amino acids long. Losses at the gene ends were 4 bases for V and 4 bases for J; bases not matched to a gene: 18. CDR3 nucleotides: TGTGCCAGCAGCTCAAATACAGGTAGCGGGAGAAGGCCGCCAGATACGCAGTATTTT. This encodes CASSSNTGSGRRPPDTQYF.

The chain is built from TRBV30 and TRBJ1-6; TRBD1 matches 7 bases. V was clipped by 7 bases and J by 9 bases; unmatched bases: 9. The V gene's germline CDR1 is GTSNPN and CDR2 SVGIG (reference sequence). The CDR3 extends over 13 amino acids. The CDR3 spells CALFDRAGSPLHF. The CDR3 coding sequence is TGTGCCTTATTCGACAGGGCAGGTTCACCCCTCCACTTT.

This clone came up once. This chain uses TRBV5-1 with TRBJ2-7; D is perhaps TRBD1 (6 bases). CDR1 is SGHRS, CDR2 YFSETQ, per germline. The CDR3 is 14 amino acids. With 0 bases removed from V and 4 bases from J, the gap between germline ends came to 11 bases. CDR3 nucleotide sequence: TGCGCCAGCAGCTTGGAGGACAGCTTTTACGAGCAGTACTTC. This codes for CASSLEDSFYEQYF.

The genes are TRBV10-3 and TRBJ1-2; tentative D call: TRBD1 (5 bases). The length of the CDR3 is 15 residues. Germline CDR1 is ENHRY and CDR2 is SYGVKD. Trimming removed 10 bases at V and 4 bases at J, with 22 bases between. DNA of the CDR3: TGTGCCACCTCCGGGGGGGTCCGAACTTCCTATGGCTACACCTTC. This encodes CATSGGVRTSYGYTF.

This CDR3 reads CASSLAGGPVSGNTIYF. The CDR3 DNA follows: TGTGCCAGCAGCTTGGCCGGCGGGCCCGTCTCTGGAAACACCATATATTTT. The gene calls are TRBV5-6 and TRBJ1-3; D remains unclear. Germline values: CDR1 SGHDT, CDR2 YYEEEE. The V gene lost 0 bases and the J gene lost 0 bases, with 13 bases spanning the gap. CDR3 size: 17 residues.

The CDR3 spells CASSLRPGNQETQYF. The CDR3 DNA is TGTGCCAGCAGCTTAAGGCCAGGGAACCAAGAGACCCAGTACTTC. The chain carries TRBV7-3 and TRBJ2-5, with D possibly being TRBD1 (5 bases). The ends were cut back, 1 base at V and 0 bases at J, with 9 bases in the middle. Germline CDR1 and CDR2: SGHTA and FQGTGA. This CDR3 spans 15 amino acids.

This clone was seen just once. V gene TRBV15 combines with J gene TRBJ1-2; unclear D gene. Between the trimmed V and J ends, which lost 0 bases and 3 bases, there was a span of 11 bases. Germline-derived CDR1 and CDR2 are LNHNV and YYDKDF (reference sequence). This CDR3 spans 15 amino acids. The CDR3, as DNA: TGTGCCACCAGCAGAGATACCCCTGGAGACTATGGCTACACCTTC. This codes for CATSRDTPGDYGYTF. The entire variable domain, with the rest obtained from reference TRBV15 and TRBJ1-2, is as follows: DAMVIQNPRYQVTQFGKPVTLSCSQTLNHNVMYWYQQKSSQAPKLLFHYYDKDFNNEADTPDNFQSRRPNTSFCFLDIRSPGLGDTAMYLCATSRDTPGDYGYTFGSGTRLTVV.

The chain links TRBV4-3 to TRBJ1-2; TRBD1 matches 7 bases. Unmatched junction bases numbered 3, after V lost 1 base and J lost 4 bases. The CDR3 runs to 14 residues. Germline V gives CDR1 LGHNA, CDR2 YSLEER. This chain's CDR3 is CASSQGDRSYGYTF. The DNA for the CDR3 is TGCGCCAGCAGCCAAGGGGACAGATCCTATGGCTACACCTTC.

The rearrangement joins TRBV5-4 to TRBJ1-5; D remains ambiguous. CDR1 and CDR2 from the germline V gene are SGHNT and YYREEE (reference sequence). V lost 0 bases and J 6 bases, leaving 7 bases between the germline ends. The CDR3 runs 13 residues. The CDR3 DNA follows: TGTGCCAGCAGCTTGGGTGGCGGTCAGCCCCAGCATTTT. It codes for CASSLGGGQPQHF.

The V call is TRBV10-3, the J call TRBJ2-5, with 10 bases matching TRBD1. Matching the DNA end better, TRBJ2-7 makes the J call doubtful. The germline CDR1 and CDR2 sequences are ENHRY and SYGVKD. This CDR3 spans 15 amino acids. The CDR3 coding sequence is TGTGCCATCAGCCAACCGGGACAGGGGAGCTACGAGCAGTACTTC. Amino acid sequence: CAISQPGQGSYEQYF.

The rearrangement joins TRBV11-2 to TRBJ1-4; D is uncertain. The CDR3 is 13 residues long. Trimming took 1 base from V and 5 from J, leaving 5 bases between them. Germline V lookup: CDR1 SGHAT, CDR2 FQNNGV. CDR3 amino acids: CASSLASNEKLFF. The CDR3 nucleotides are TGTGCCAGCAGCTTAGCCTCGAATGAAAAACTGTTTTTT.

This clone was counted once. The chain has TRBV5-4 and TRBJ2-3; possible D gene TRBD1, 5 bases. The CDR3 loop spans 16 amino acids. V was clipped by 0 bases and J by 4 bases, with 15 bases between them. In germline, CDR1 is SGHNT, CDR2 YYREEE (reference sequence). The CDR3 coding sequence is TGTGCCAGCAGCTTGGTGGGCAGGGTTCCGGCAGATACGCAGTATTTT. Translating it yields CASSLVGRVPADTQYF.

The V gene is TRBV6-6, the J gene TRBJ1-6; 8 nucleotides line up with TRBD1. This CDR3 is built from 14 residues. Germline-derived CDR1 and CDR2 are MNHNY and SVGAGI (reference sequence). V lost 4 bases, J lost 9 bases, and 5 bases stayed unmatched. The CDR3 loop is CASSLDRAASPLHF. Here the CDR3 DNA reads TGTGCCAGCAGTTTGGACAGGGCTGCTTCACCCCTCCACTTT.

This clone was seen more than once but under ten times. This chain links TRBV5-8 with TRBJ1-2; 7 nucleotides align to TRBD1. The CDR3 contains 16 residues. V trimming: 4 bases; J trimming: 0 bases; junction bases outside the gene matches: 9. Looked up from germline, CDR1 is SGHTS and CDR2 is YDEGEE. The CDR3 bases are TGTGCCAGCAGCACCCGACAGGGTACGGCTAACTATGGCTACACCTTC. Translation gives CASSTRQGTANYGYTF.

This clone has more than one count but fewer than ten. J is TRBJ1-2 and V is TRBV29-1; D ambiguous. Trimming left V 2 bases short and J 7 bases short, with 14 bases between. The CDR3 has 13 amino acids. The V gene's germline CDR1 is SQVTM and CDR2 ANQGSEA. This chain's CDR3 is CSVERPGVVGYTF. The CDR3 bases are TGCAGCGTTGAACGACCCGGGGTAGTTGGCTACACCTTC.

CDR3 DNA sequence: TGTGCCAGCAGCTTGCGGAGAACCCTAGATACGCAGTATTTT. Translated, it gives CASSLRRTLDTQYF. This chain connects TRBV5-6 to TRBJ2-3; no reliable D call. Trimming shortened V by 1 base and J by 5 bases, and 11 bases separated the two germline ends. The CDR3 runs to 14 residues. Germline lookup yields CDR1 SGHDT and CDR2 YYEEEE.

This chain joins TRBV19 and TRBJ2-7, with 7 bases lining up with TRBD1. The CDR3 length is 20 residues. The germline V gene has CDR1 LNHDA and CDR2 SQIVND (reference sequence). V lost 1 base to trimming and J lost 3 bases; unmatched junction nucleotides: 21. CDR3 loop: CASSIGFRRQPGGRFYEQYF. The CDR3 DNA is TGTGCCAGTAGTATAGGTTTTCGTCGGCAGCCAGGGGGAAGATTCTACGAGCAGTACTTC.

The rearrangement uses TRBV6-1 and TRBJ1-5, with no clear D. Trimming stripped 7 bases from V and 1 base from J, with 11 bases between. Germline-derived CDR1 and CDR2 are MNHNS and SASEGT. The CDR3 length is 14 residues. DNA of the CDR3: TGTGCCAGCAACGAGGGAGGGAGCAATCAGCCCCAGCATTTT. It is translated as CASNEGGSNQPQHF.

The J gene is TRBJ1-1, the V gene TRBV15; 7 bases match TRBD1. The CDR3 runs to 15 residues. CDR1 LNHNV and CDR2 YYDKDF come from the germline V gene (reference sequence). The trim removed 1 base at V and 1 base at J, leaving 3 bases unmatched. CDR3 nucleotides: TGTGCCACCAGCAGAGCCTACAGGGGGAACACTGAAGCTTTCTTT. Its protein product is CATSRAYRGNTEAFF. Full variable domain (rest looked up from reference TRBV15 and TRBJ1-1): DAMVIQNPRYQVTQFGKPVTLSCSQTLNHNVMYWYQQKSSQAPKLLFHYYDKDFNNEADTPDNFQSRRPNTSFCFLDIRSPGLGDTAMYLCATSRAYRGNTEAFFGQGTRLTVV.

The sample holds a few counts of this clone. As DNA, the CDR3 is TGCGCCAGCAGCCGGGACTTAGCCAAAAACATTCAGTACTTC. Encoded protein: CASSRDLAKNIQYF. This chain uses TRBV4-3 with TRBJ2-4, with D maybe TRBD2 (6 bases). V lost 4 bases and J 0 bases, leaving 7 bases between the germline ends. There are 14 residues in the CDR3. Germline values: CDR1 LGHNA, CDR2 YSLEER.

In this sample, this clone turned up a few times. V is TRBV30 and J is TRBJ1-2; D is undetermined. Germline CDR1 and CDR2: GTSNPN and SVGIG (reference sequence). CDR3 length: 12 amino acids. The V end lost 8 bases, the J end lost 13 bases, and 23 bases lay between the germline ends. The CDR3 nucleotides are TGTGCCCGCGCCGAGACGCCGGCGGCAAGCACCTTC. Protein sequence: CARAETPAASTF.

The V call is TRBV6-5, the J call TRBJ2-2; a weak D match, TRBD1 (6 bases). Germline V gene sequence: CDR1 MNHEY, CDR2 SVGAGI. Trimming left V 6 bases short and J 1 base short, with 9 bases between. The CDR3 is made up of 14 amino acids. The chain's CDR3 is CASRDRMNTGELFF. The CDR3 DNA follows: TGTGCCAGCAGAGACAGGATGAACACCGGGGAGCTGTTTTTT.

This chain joins TRBV7-6 and TRBJ1-4, with a possible D match to TRBD1 (5 bases). This CDR3 spans 15 amino acids. Between the trimmed V and J ends, which lost 6 bases and 8 bases, there was a span of 19 bases. In germline, CDR1 is SGHVS, CDR2 FNYEAQ. The CDR3 DNA reads TGTGCCAGCAGACGAAATCAGGGTATTGGCGAAAAACTGTTTTTT. It specifies CASRRNQGIGEKLFF.

The chain couples TRBV12-5 to TRBJ1-1; D is ambiguous. The V gene's germline CDR1 is LGHNT and CDR2 FRNRAP. The CDR3 sequence is 12 residues long. V gave up 1 base and J gave up 7 bases, with 7 bases separating them. The CDR3 DNA reads TGTGCTAGTGGTTTGGCTAATAATGAAGCTTTCTTT. Translation gives CASGLANNEAFF.